The clone carrying this T cell receptor beta chain was seen only a few times. In the source study's methods: Cell counts per sample came from amplifying reference gene primers. Produced via immunoSEQ multiplex PCR; TCRdb's table is partial and in-frame only. V, J and clone size are taken as reported in that table, and D and trimming were inferred from the DNA itself. Here the sample spans just under 250,000 clones, around 86% being singletons. This specimen belongs to a study of blood T cell repertoires in COVID-19. About the research overall: The United States, Italy and Spain supplied acute and convalescent COVID-19 samples. T cells, B-cell-depleted T cells, or PBMCs provided the cDNA or gDNA that served as material.

The sequencing input was peripheral blood. The clonotype was recovered from a woman in her 30s who had recovered from COVID-19.

CDR3 amino acids: CASSRNIRGNTEAFF. CDR3 nucleotides: TGTGCCAGCAGCCGCAATATCAGGGGAAACACTGAAGCTTTCTTT. V is TRBV27 and J is TRBJ1-1, with D possibly TRBD1 on 6 matching bases. The ends were cut back, 6 bases at V and 2 bases at J, with 16 bases in the middle. The CDR3 has 15 residues. Germline V lookup: CDR1 MNHEY, CDR2 SMNVEV (reference sequence).